This paragraph reports one TCR beta chain. The antigen is not known. Repertoires were generated with immunoSEQ multiplex PCR, while TCRdb's copy carries only in-frame clones and drops some. This sample carries about 160,000 clones, just under 90% of them seen once, and the ten largest clones take 4% to 4.5%. The sample is drawn from a study of cytomegalovirus exposure and HLA in healthy donors. Broader study findings: TCR beta chains numbering some 160 were designated cytomegalovirus-associated.

The 120-subject validation cohort, separate from the roughly 700-subject first cohort, included the donors. The germline V gene has CDR1 SGDLS and CDR2 YYNGEE. J was trimmed by 8 bases and V by 1 base; bases with no gene match: 10. There are 16 residues in the CDR3. This TCR was sampled from a man younger than 35 in good health and CMV-seropositive. Material for sequencing was PBMCs. The chain combines TRBV9 with TRBJ1-4, with TRBD1 matching 8 bases. The CDR3, as DNA: TGTGCCAGCAGCGTACAGACAGGGGACCTGGGAGAAAAACTGTTTTTT. Its protein is CASSVQTGDLGEKLFF.